Shown below are 23 T cell receptor beta chains from a single sample sequenced in a study of T cell repertoires in ileal Crohn's disease. Generated by immunoSEQ multiplex PCR, the TCRdb table keeps only in-frame clones and is missing some. The table has some 3,500 clones, 80% to 95% seen once; the top ten hold approximately 2.7%. The time point was: inflamed ileum from the surgical specimen. The material sequenced was ileal tissue. The origin of the receptors is an adult with Crohn's disease.

This clone was recorded once. The CDR3 spells CASSLYGGRDEQYF. CDR3 in DNA: TGTGCCAGCAGCTTATATGGGGGTCGGGATGAGCAGTACTTC. The rearrangement links TRBV7-9 to TRBJ2-7, with D perhaps being TRBD1 or TRBD2 (5 bases each). Germline V CDR1 and CDR2: SEHNR, FQNEAQ (reference sequence). V gave up 2 bases and J gave up 7 bases, with 15 bases separating them. The CDR3 sequence is 14 residues long.

The V gene is TRBV5-6, the J gene TRBJ2-1; no reliable D call. Germline assignment: CDR1 SGHDT and CDR2 YYEEEE. Deletions cut 6 bases from V and 0 bases from J, with 13 bases between. The CDR3 is made up of 15 amino acids. Here the CDR3 DNA reads TGTGCCAGCAACAAAAGAATGAGCTCCTACAATGAGCAGTTCTTC. As protein: CASNKRMSSYNEQFF.

This chain joins TRBV5-6 and TRBJ2-5; D gene uncertain. Trimming stripped 2 bases from V and 5 bases from J, with 10 bases between. The CDR3 is 13 amino acids. Germline CDR1 is SGHDT and CDR2 is YYEEEE. The CDR3 DNA is TGTGCCAGCAGCTTAAACATAGGGGAGACCCAGTACTTC. Translating it yields CASSLNIGETQYF. The complete variable domain, with remaining parts taken from reference TRBV5-6 and TRBJ2-5, reads DAGVTQSPTHLIKTRGQQVTLRCSPKSGHDTVSWYQQALGQGPQFIFQYYEEEERQRGNFPDRFSGHQFPNYSSELNVNALLLGDSALYLCASSLNIGETQYFGPGTRLLVL.

The V call is TRBV9, the J call TRBJ2-2; D is uncertain. CDR1 and CDR2 (germline): SGDLS, YYNGEE. This CDR3 is built from 11 residues. V gave up 7 bases and J gave up 2 bases, with 3 bases separating them. CDR3 residues: CASLNTGELFF. DNA for the CDR3: TGTGCCAGCCTTAACACCGGGGAGCTGTTTTTT.

This rearrangement joins TRBV29-1 to TRBJ2-5; 8 bases agree with TRBD1. J gave up 5 bases and V 6 bases, and 8 bases lay outside the gene matches. This CDR3 has 13 residues. Germline CDR1 is SQVTM and CDR2 is ANQGSEA. The chain's CDR3 is CSVGRGRGETQYF. The CDR3 bases are TGCAGCGTCGGCAGGGGGCGCGGGGAGACCCAGTACTTC.

This chain connects TRBV9 to TRBJ1-2; D is undetermined. The germline V gene has CDR1 SGDLS and CDR2 YYNGEE. This CDR3 is 10 amino acids long. The ends were cut back, 0 bases at V and 11 bases at J, with 5 bases in the middle. Written as DNA, the CDR3 is TGTGCCAGCAGCGTAGGTCGGTACACCTTC. Translated: CASSVGRYTF. Supplemented by reference TRBV9 and TRBJ1-2, the full variable domain reads DSGVTQTPKHLITATGQRVTLRCSPRSGDLSVYWYQQSLDQGLQFLIQYYNGEERAKGNILERFSAQQFPDLHSELNLSSLELGDSALYFCASSVGRYTFGSGTRLTVV.

The V and J genes are TRBV7-9 and TRBJ2-3, with 9 positions matching TRBD2. Germline loops: CDR1 SEHNR, CDR2 FQNEAQ (reference sequence). V gave up 1 base and J gave up 1 base; unmatched junction bases: 0. There are 15 residues in the CDR3. CDR3 coding DNA: TGTGCCAGCAGCTTAGTAGCGGGGGGCACAGATACGCAGTATTTT. Its translation is CASSLVAGGTDTQYF.

The CDR3 DNA reads TGCAGCGTTCGGGCAGCTAACTATGGCTACACCTTC. Amino acid sequence: CSVRAANYGYTF. The chain has TRBV29-1 and TRBJ1-2; D ambiguous. Trimming removed 5 bases at V and 0 bases at J, with 7 bases between. Germline loops: CDR1 SQVTM, CDR2 ANQGSEA. This CDR3 contains 12 residues.

The genes are TRBV4-2 and TRBJ1-2, with D perhaps TRBD1 (5 bases). Per the germline V gene, CDR1 is LGHNA and CDR2 is YNFKEQ. V was shortened by 0 bases and J by 1 base, with 9 bases between the two germline ends. The CDR3 sequence is 15 residues long. Here the CDR3 DNA reads TGTGCCAGCAGCCAAGAACGGGGGGGTAACTATGGCTACACCTTC. Residues: CASSQERGGNYGYTF.

In this sample, this clone turned up a few times. The CDR3 DNA reads TGTGCCAGCAGTGTAGACTCCCCAGAGACCCAGTACTTC. Its protein product is CASSVDSPETQYF. The V gene is TRBV6-1, the J gene TRBJ2-5; D is unclear. Germline CDR1 MNHNS, CDR2 SASEGT. This CDR3 region has 13 residues. V was trimmed by 4 bases and J by 4 bases, leaving 10 bases between them.

V is TRBV7-6 and J is TRBJ1-2, with a tentative D call TRBD1 (6 bases). In germline, CDR1 is SGHVS, CDR2 FNYEAQ. V was cut by 2 bases and J by 5 bases, with 18 bases left in between. The CDR3 has 16 amino acids. CDR3 protein: CASSLSRSLTGYGYTF. The CDR3 bases are TGTGCCAGCAGCTTATCCAGATCATTGACAGGATATGGCTACACCTTC.

The chain recombines TRBV7-9 with TRBJ1-5; 8 bases match TRBD1. There are 15 residues in the CDR3. With V trimmed by 5 bases and J by 4 bases, 7 bases remained unmatched. Looked up from germline, CDR1 is SEHNR and CDR2 is FQNEAQ (reference sequence). This CDR3 reads CASSRRGQDNQPQHF. The CDR3 coding sequence is TGTGCCAGCAGCCGTCGGGGACAGGATAATCAGCCCCAGCATTTT.

The genes are TRBV9 and TRBJ2-5; 12 bases agree with TRBD2. V shed 0 bases and J 3 bases; nucleotides not matched to a gene: 3. CDR1 SGDLS and CDR2 YYNGEE come from the germline V gene. This CDR3 is 16 amino acids long. In DNA form, the CDR3 reads TGTGCCAGCAGCGTAGGGAGACTAGCGGGGGAAGAGACCCAGTACTTC. It yields the protein CASSVGRLAGEETQYF.

The J gene is TRBJ2-2, the V gene TRBV7-9; no reliable D call. Germline V gives CDR1 SEHNR, CDR2 FQNEAQ (reference sequence). CDR3 length: 12 amino acids. Trimming removed 2 bases from V and 6 bases from J, with 4 bases in between. This CDR3 is CASSLLAGELFF. The CDR3 region has the DNA TGTGCCAGCAGCTTACTAGCCGGGGAGCTGTTTTTT.

This chain joins TRBV5-6 and TRBJ2-7; 9 positions agree with TRBD1. Per the germline V gene, CDR1 is SGHDT and CDR2 is YYEEEE. V lost 7 bases, J lost 3 bases, and 8 bases stayed unmatched. This CDR3 region has 14 residues. In DNA form, the CDR3 reads TGTGCCAGCTATATGGGACAGGGAAACTACGAGCAGTACTTC. Its translation is CASYMGQGNYEQYF.

The CDR3: CASGQGSYGYTF. The DNA of the CDR3 is TGTGCCAGCGGGCAGGGTTCCTATGGCTACACCTTC. This chain connects TRBV27 to TRBJ1-2, with D maybe TRBD1 (5 bases). V lost 8 bases, J lost 4 bases, and 11 bases lay in between. The germline CDR1 and CDR2 sequences are MNHEY and SMNVEV (reference sequence). CDR3 size: 12 residues.

The chain uses TRBV28 and TRBJ1-2; D perhaps matches TRBD1 (5 bases). Between the trimmed V and J ends, which lost 6 bases and 5 bases, there was a span of 10 bases. CDR3 size: 12 residues. Germline CDR1 is MDHEN and CDR2 is SYDVKM. CDR3 in amino acids: CASRTGGYGYTF. CDR3 nucleotide sequence: TGTGCCAGCAGAACAGGAGGTTATGGCTACACCTTC.

The chain has TRBV7-2 and TRBJ2-7; D tentatively fits TRBD1 or TRBD2 (5 bases each). V was shortened by 2 bases and J by 2 bases, with 13 bases between the two germline ends. This CDR3 spans 15 amino acids. CDR1 is SGHTA, CDR2 FQGNSA, per germline. The CDR3 DNA sequence: TGTGCCAGCAGCTTAATGGGGGATTTCGCCTACGAGCAGTACTTC. Its translation is CASSLMGDFAYEQYF.

The chain uses TRBV19 and TRBJ1-1, with D possibly being TRBD1 (5 bases). Per germline, CDR1 LNHDA and CDR2 SQIVND (reference sequence). Deletions cut 5 bases from V and 6 bases from J, with 19 bases between. This CDR3 spans 15 amino acids. CDR3 amino acids: CASSQRTPESPEAFF. The DNA of the CDR3 is TGTGCCAGTAGTCAACGGACACCCGAGAGCCCTGAAGCTTTCTTT. The entire variable domain, with the rest obtained from reference TRBV19 and TRBJ1-1, is as follows: DGGITQSPKYLFRKEGQNVTLSCEQNLNHDAMYWYRQDPGQGLRLIYYSQIVNDFQKGDIAEGYSVSREKKESFPLTVTSAQKNPTAFYLCASSQRTPESPEAFFGQGTRLTVV.

This clone was observed a single time. The chain employs TRBV6-5 and TRBJ1-6; TRBD1 agrees at 7 bases. CDR1 and CDR2 from the germline V gene are MNHEY and SVGAGI. This CDR3 is built from 15 residues. With V trimmed by 5 bases and J by 5 bases, 6 bases remained unmatched. CDR3 sequence reads: CASSRTGVDNSPLHF. DNA of the CDR3: TGTGCCAGCAGTCGTACAGGGGTAGATAATTCACCCCTCCACTTT.

Note on this clone: Other DNA sequences of this sample code for an identical CDR3. The CDR3, as DNA: TGCGCCAGCAGCCAAGACAGGGGTTGGTATGGCTACACCTTC. It translates to CASSQDRGWYGYTF. The chain uses TRBV4-3 and TRBJ1-2, with D tentatively TRBD1 (6 bases). The length of the CDR3 is 14 residues. Deletions cut 0 bases from V and 5 bases from J, with 10 bases between. Germline V gene lookup returns CDR1 LGHNA and CDR2 YSLEER.

J is TRBJ2-7 and V is TRBV6-1; the match to TRBD1 covers 7 bases. Looked up from germline, CDR1 is MNHNS and CDR2 is SASEGT. V was pared by 5 bases and J by 0 bases, with 4 bases of the junction left unmatched. CDR3 size: 14 residues. CDR3 nucleotide sequence: TGTGCCAGCAGTCGGGACAGTAGCTCCTACGAGCAGTACTTC. Translated, it gives CASSRDSSSYEQYF.

This rearrangement joins TRBV18 to TRBJ1-1; a possible D gene is TRBD1 (6 bases). This CDR3 has 15 amino acids. CDR1 and CDR2 (germline): KGHSH, LQKENI. Trimming removed 5 bases at V and 1 base at J, with 14 bases between. The CDR3 DNA follows: TGTGCCAGCTCAACGGGGAGCAGGGGGAACACTGAAGCTTTCTTT. Its translation is CASSTGSRGNTEAFF.